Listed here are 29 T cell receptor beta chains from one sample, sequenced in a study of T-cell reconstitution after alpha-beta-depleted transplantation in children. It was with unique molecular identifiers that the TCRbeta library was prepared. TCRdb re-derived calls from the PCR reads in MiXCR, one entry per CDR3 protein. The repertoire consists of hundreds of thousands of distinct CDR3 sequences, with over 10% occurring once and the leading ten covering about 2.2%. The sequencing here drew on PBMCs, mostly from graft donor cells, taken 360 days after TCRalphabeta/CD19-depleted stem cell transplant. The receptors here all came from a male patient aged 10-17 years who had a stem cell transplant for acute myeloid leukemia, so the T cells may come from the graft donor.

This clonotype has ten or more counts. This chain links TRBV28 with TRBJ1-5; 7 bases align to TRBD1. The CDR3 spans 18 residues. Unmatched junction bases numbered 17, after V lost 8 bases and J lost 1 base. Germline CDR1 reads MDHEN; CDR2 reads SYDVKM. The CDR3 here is CASSYRFRGQPSNQPQHF. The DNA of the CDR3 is TGTGCCAGCTCCTACCGATTCCGGGGACAGCCAAGCAATCAGCCCCAGCATTTT. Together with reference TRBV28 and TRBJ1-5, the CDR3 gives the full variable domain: DVKVTQSSRYLVKRTGEKVFLECVQDMDHENMFWYRQDPGLGLRLIYFSYDVKMKEKGDIPEGYSVSREKKERFSLILESASTNQTSMYLCASSYRFRGQPSNQPQHFGDGTRLSIL.

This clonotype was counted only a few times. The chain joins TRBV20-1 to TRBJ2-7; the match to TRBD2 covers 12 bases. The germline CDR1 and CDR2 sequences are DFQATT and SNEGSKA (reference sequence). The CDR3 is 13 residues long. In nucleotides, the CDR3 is TGCAGCTCCACTAGCGGGGGGTCCTACGAGCAGTACTTC. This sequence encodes CSSTSGGSYEQYF.

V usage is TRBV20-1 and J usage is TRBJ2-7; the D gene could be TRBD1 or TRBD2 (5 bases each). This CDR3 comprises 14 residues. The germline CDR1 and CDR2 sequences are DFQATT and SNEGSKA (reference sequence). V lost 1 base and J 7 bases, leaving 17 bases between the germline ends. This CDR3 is CSARVTGLPLEQYF. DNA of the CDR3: TGCAGTGCTAGAGTAACGGGGCTGCCCTTAGAGCAGTACTTC.

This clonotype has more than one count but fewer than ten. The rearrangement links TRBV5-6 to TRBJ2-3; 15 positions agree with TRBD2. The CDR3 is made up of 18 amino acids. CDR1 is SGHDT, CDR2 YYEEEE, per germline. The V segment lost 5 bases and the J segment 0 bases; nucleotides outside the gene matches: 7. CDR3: CASSSGTSGRLSTDTQYF. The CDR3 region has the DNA TGTGCCAGCAGTTCCGGGACTAGCGGGAGGCTTAGCACAGATACGCAGTATTTT.

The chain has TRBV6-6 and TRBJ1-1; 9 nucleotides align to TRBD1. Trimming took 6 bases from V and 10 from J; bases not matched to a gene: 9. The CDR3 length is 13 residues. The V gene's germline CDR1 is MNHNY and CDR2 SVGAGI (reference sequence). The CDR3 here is CASRDRGGLGAFF. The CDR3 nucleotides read TGTGCCAGCAGGGACAGGGGAGGGCTGGGAGCTTTCTTT.

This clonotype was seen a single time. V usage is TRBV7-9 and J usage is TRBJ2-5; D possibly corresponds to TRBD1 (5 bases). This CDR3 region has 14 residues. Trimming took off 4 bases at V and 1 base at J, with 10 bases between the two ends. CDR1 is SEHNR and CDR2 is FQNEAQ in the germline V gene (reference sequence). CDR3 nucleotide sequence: TGTGCCAGCAGCTATGACAGAGCCCAAGAGACCCAGTACTTC. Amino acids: CASSYDRAQETQYF.

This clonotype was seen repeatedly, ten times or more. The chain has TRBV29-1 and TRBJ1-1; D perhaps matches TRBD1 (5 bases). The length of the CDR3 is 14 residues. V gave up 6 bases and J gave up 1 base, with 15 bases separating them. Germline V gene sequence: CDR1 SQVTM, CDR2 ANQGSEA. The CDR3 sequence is CSVRGWGGNTEAFF. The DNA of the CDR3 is TGCAGCGTCCGAGGGTGGGGGGGGAACACTGAAGCTTTCTTT. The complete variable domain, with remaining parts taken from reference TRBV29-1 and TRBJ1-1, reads SAVISQKPSRDICQRGTSLTIQCQVDSQVTMMFWYRQQPGQSLTLIATANQGSEATYESGFVIDKFPISRPNLTFSTLTVSNMSPEDSSIYLCSVRGWGGNTEAFFGQGTRLTVV.

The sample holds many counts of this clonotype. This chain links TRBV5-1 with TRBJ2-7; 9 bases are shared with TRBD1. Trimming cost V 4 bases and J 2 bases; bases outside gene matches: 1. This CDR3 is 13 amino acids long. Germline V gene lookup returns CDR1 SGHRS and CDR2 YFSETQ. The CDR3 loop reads CASSDRGAYEQYF. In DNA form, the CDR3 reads TGCGCCAGCAGCGACAGGGGGGCCTACGAGCAGTACTTC.

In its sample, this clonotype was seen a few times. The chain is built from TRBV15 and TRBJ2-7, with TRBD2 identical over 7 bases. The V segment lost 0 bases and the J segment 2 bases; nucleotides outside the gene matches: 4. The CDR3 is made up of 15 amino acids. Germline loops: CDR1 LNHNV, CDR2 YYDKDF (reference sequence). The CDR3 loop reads CATSREGRGTYEQYF. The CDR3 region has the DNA TGTGCCACCAGCAGAGAGGGGAGGGGAACCTACGAGCAGTACTTC.

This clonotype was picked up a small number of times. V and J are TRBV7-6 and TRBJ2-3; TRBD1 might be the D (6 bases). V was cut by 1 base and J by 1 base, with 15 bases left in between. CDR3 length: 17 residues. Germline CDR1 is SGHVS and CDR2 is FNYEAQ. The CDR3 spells CASSLEGDGLGTDTQYF. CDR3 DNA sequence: TGTGCCAGCAGCTTAGAGGGGGACGGCCTTGGCACAGATACGCAGTATTTT. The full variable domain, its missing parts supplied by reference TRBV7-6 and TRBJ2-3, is GAGVSQSPRYKVTKRGQDVALRCDPISGHVSLYWYRQALGQGPEFLTYFNYEAQQDKSGLPNDRFSAERPEGSISTLTIQRTEQRDSAMYRCASSLEGDGLGTDTQYFGPGTRLTVL.

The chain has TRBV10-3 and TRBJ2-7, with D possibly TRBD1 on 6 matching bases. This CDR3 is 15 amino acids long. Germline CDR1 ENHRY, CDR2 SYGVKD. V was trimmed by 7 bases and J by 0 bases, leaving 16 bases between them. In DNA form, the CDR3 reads TGTGCCATCACCAGAAACTCGGACAGCTCCTACGAGCAGTACTTC. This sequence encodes CAITRNSDSSYEQYF.

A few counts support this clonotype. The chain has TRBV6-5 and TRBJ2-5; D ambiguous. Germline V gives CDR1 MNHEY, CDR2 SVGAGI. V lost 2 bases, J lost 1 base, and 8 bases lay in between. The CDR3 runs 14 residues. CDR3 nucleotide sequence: TGTGCCAGCAGTTACCTTTCCAGCCAAGAGACCCAGTACTTC. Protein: CASSYLSSQETQYF.

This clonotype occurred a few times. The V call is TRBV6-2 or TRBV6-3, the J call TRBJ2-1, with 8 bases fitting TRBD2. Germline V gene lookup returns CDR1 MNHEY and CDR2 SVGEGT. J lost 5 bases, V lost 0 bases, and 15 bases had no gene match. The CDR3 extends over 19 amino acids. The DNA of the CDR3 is TGTGCCAGCAGTTACTCGCGATGGCCAGGACTAGCCGCAGACAATGAGCAGTTCTTC. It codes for CASSYSRWPGLAADNEQFF.

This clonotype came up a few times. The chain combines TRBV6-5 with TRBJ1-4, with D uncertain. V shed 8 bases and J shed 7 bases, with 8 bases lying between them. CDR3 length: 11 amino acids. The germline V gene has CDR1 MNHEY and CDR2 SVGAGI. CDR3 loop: CASGWSEKLFF. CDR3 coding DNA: TGTGCCAGCGGTTGGAGTGAAAAACTGTTTTTT.

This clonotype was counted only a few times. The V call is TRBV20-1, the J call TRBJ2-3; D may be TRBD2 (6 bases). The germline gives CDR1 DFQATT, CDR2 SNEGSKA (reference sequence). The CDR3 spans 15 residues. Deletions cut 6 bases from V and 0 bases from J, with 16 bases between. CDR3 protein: CSALLAALSTDTQYF. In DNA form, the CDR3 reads TGCAGTGCGTTGTTAGCGGCCTTAAGCACAGATACGCAGTATTTT.

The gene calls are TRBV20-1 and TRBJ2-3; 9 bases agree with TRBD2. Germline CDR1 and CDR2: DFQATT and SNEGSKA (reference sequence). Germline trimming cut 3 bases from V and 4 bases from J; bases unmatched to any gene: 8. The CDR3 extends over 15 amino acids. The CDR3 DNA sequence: TGCAGTGCTAGTAGGGCGGGAGGGCCCTCAGATACGCAGTATTTT. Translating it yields CSASRAGGPSDTQYF.

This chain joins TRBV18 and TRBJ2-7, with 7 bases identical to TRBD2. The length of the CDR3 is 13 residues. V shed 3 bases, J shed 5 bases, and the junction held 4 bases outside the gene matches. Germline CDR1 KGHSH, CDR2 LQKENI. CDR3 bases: TGTGCCAGCTCACCCCCCGGGGGGAACGAGCAGTACTTC. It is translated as CASSPPGGNEQYF. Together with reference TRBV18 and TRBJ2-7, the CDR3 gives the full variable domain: NAGVMQNPRHLVRRRGQEARLRCSPMKGHSHVYWYRQLPEEGLKFMVYLQKENIIDESGMPKERFSAEFPKEGPSILRIQQVVRGDSAAYFCASSPPGGNEQYFGPGTRLTVT.

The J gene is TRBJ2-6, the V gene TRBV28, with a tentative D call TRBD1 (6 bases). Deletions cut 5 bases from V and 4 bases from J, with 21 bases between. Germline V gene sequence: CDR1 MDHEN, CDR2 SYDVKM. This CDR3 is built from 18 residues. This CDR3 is CASSLRGQLLFGANVLTF. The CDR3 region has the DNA TGTGCCAGCAGTCTAAGAGGACAGTTGCTCTTCGGGGCCAACGTCCTGACTTTC.

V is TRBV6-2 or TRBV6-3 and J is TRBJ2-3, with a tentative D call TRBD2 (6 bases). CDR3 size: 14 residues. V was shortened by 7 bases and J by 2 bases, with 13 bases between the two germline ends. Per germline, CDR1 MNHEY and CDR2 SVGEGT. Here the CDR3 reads CASNDGGFTDTQYF. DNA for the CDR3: TGTGCCAGCAACGACGGGGGATTCACAGATACGCAGTATTTT.

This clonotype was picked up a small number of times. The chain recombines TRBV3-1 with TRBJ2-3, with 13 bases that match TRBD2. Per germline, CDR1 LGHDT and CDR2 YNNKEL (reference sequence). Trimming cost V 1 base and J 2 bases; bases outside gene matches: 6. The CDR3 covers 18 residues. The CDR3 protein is CASSQVKGLAGFTDTQYF. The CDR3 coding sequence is TGTGCCAGCAGCCAAGTAAAGGGACTAGCGGGGTTCACAGATACGCAGTATTTT.

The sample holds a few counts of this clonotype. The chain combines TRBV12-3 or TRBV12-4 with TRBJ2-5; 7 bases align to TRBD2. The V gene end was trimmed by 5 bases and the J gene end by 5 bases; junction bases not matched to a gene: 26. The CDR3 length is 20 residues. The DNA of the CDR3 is TGTGCCAGCAGTCCATCGCAACGGTCGCATAGAGCGGGAATAAACGAGACCCAGTACTTC. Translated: CASSPSQRSHRAGINETQYF.

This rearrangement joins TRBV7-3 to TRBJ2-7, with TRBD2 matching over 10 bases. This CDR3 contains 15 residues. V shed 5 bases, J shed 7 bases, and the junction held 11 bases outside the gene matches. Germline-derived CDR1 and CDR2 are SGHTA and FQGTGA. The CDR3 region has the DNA TGTGCCAGCAGCCCGACGGGACTAGCGACGGGGGAGCAGTACTTC. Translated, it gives CASSPTGLATGEQYF.

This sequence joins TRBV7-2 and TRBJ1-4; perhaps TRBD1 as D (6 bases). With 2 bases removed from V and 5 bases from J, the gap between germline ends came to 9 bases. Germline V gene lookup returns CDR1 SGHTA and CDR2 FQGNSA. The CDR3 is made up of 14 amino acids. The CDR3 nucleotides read TGTGCCAGCAGCTTATACAGGGAGAATGAAAAACTGTTTTTT. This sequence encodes CASSLYRENEKLFF.

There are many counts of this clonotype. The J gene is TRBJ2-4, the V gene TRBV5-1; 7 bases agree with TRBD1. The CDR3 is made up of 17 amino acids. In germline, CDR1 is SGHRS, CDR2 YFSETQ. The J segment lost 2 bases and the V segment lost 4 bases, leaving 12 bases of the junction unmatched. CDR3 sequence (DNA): TGCGCCAGCAGCCCACCTAGACAGGGCGTTTCCAAAAACATTCAGTACTTC. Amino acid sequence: CASSPPRQGVSKNIQYF.

This CDR3 reads CAWSVRTDYEQYF. The CDR3 coding sequence is TGTGCCTGGAGTGTTCGGACCGATTACGAGCAGTACTTC. The V and J genes are TRBV30 and TRBJ2-7; D gene unclear. V lost 0 bases to trimming and J lost 4 bases, with 10 bases between them. CDR1 is GTSNPN, CDR2 SVGIG, per germline (reference sequence). This CDR3 has 13 amino acids.

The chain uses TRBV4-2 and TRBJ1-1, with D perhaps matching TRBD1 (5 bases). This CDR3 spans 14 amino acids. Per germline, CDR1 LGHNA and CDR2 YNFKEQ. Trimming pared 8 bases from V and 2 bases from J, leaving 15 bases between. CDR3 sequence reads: CASRNPQANTEAFF. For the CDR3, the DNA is TGTGCCAGCCGCAACCCACAGGCAAACACTGAAGCTTTCTTT.

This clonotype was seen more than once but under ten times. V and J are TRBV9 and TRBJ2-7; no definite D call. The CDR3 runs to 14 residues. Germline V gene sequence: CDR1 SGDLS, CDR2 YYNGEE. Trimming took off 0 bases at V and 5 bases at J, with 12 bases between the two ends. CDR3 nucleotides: TGTGCCAGCAGCGTAGGGGAACGGTGGAACGAGCAGTACTTC. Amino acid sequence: CASSVGERWNEQYF.

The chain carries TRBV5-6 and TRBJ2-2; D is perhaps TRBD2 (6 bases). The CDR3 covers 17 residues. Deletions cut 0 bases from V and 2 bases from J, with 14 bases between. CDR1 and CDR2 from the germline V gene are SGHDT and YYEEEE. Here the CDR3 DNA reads TGTGCCAGCAGCTTGGATTGGGACTTACCAAACACCGGGGAGCTGTTTTTT. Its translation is CASSLDWDLPNTGELFF.

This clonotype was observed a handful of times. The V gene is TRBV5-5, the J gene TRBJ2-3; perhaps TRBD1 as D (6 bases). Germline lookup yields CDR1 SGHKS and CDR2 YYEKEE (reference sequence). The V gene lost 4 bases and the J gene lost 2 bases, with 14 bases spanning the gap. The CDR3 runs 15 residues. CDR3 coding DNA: TGTGCCAGCAGCGGCCAAAGGACAGTCACAGATACGCAGTATTTT. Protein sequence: CASSGQRTVTDTQYF.